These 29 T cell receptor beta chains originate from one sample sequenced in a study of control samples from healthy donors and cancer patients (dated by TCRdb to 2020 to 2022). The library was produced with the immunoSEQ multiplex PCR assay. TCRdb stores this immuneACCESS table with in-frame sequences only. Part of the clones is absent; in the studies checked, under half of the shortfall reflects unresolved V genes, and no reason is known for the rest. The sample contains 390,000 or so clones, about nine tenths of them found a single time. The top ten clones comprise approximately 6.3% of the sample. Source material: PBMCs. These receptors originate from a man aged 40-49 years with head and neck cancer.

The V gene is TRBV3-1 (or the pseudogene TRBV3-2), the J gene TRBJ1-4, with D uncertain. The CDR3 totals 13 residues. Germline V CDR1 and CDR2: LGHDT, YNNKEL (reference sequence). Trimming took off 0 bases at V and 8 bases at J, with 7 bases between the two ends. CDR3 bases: TGTGCCAGCAGCCAAGATCGGCTGGAAAAACTGTTTTTT. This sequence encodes CASSQDRLEKLFF.

Here the CDR3 reads CASSSTVAYEQYF. CDR3 coding DNA: TGTGCCAGCAGTTCTACGGTAGCCTACGAGCAGTACTTC. This rearrangement joins TRBV27 to TRBJ2-7; unclear D gene. The CDR3 is made up of 13 amino acids. CDR1 and CDR2 from the germline V gene are MNHEY and SMNVEV (reference sequence). V gave up 4 bases and J gave up 2 bases, with 9 bases separating them.

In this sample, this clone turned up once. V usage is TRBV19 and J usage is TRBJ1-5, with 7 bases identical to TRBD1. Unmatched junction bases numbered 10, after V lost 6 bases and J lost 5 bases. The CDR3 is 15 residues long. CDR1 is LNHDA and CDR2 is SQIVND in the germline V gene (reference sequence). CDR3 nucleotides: TGTGCCAGTAGGACCCAGGGGGGTCTGGATCAGCCCCAGCATTTT. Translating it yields CASRTQGGLDQPQHF.

The CDR3 spells CASSQQGQGGTEAFF. The DNA for the CDR3 is TGCGCCAGCAGCCAACAGGGACAGGGGGGTACTGAAGCTTTCTTT. V and J are TRBV5-1 and TRBJ1-1, with 11 positions matching TRBD1. Germline values: CDR1 SGHRS, CDR2 YFSETQ. The CDR3 contains 15 residues. V was clipped by 4 bases and J by 5 bases; unmatched bases: 7.

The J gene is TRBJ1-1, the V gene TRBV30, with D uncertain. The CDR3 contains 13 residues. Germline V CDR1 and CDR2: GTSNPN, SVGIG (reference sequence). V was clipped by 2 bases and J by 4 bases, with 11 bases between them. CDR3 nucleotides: TGTGCCTGGAGTTCTAGGTTAAGCACTGAAGCTTTCTTT. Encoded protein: CAWSSRLSTEAFF.

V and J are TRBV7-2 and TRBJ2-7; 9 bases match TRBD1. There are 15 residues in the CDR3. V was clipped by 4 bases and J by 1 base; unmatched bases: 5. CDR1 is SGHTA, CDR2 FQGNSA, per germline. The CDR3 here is CASSSGTGWSYEQYF. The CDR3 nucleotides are TGTGCCAGCAGCTCCGGGACAGGGTGGTCCTACGAGCAGTACTTC.

DNA for the CDR3: TGTGCCAGCAGTTCCTCGGGGACAGTGCCTCTCTACGAGCAGTACTTC. This codes for CASSSSGTVPLYEQYF. This chain connects TRBV6-5 to TRBJ2-7; 7 positions match TRBD1. The CDR3 contains 16 residues. The junction had 12 bases not matched to a gene; V was cut back by 4 bases and J by 3 bases. The germline V gene has CDR1 MNHEY and CDR2 SVGAGI.

The CDR3 loop is CASSFGAPNTEAFF. CDR3 in DNA: TGTGCCAGCAGCTTCGGGGCCCCGAACACTGAAGCTTTCTTT. The rearrangement links TRBV7-8 to TRBJ1-1, with D perhaps matching TRBD1 (5 bases). The V end was cut by 3 bases, the J end by 1 base, with 9 bases between. The germline V gene has CDR1 SGHVS and CDR2 FQNEAQ. This CDR3 is built from 14 residues.

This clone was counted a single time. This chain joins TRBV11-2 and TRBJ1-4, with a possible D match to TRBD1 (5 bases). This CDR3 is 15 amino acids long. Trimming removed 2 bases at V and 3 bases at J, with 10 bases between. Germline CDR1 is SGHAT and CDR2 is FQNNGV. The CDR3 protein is CASSLLGDSNEKLFF. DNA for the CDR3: TGTGCCAGCAGCTTACTGGGGGATTCTAATGAAAAACTGTTTTTT.

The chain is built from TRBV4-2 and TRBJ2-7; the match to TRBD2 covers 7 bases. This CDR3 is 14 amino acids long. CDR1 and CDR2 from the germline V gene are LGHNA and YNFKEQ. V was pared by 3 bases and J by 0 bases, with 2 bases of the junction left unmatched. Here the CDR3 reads CASSQAGVSYEQYF. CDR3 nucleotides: TGTGCCAGCAGCCAGGCGGGGGTCTCCTACGAGCAGTACTTC.

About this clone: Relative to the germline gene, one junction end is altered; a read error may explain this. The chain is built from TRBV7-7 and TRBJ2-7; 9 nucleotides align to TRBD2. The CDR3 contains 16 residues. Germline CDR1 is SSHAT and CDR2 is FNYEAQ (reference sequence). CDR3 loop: CASRHPFSGSPYEQYF. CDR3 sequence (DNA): TGTGCTAGCAGACATCCTTTTAGCGGGAGCCCCTACGAGCAGTACTTC.

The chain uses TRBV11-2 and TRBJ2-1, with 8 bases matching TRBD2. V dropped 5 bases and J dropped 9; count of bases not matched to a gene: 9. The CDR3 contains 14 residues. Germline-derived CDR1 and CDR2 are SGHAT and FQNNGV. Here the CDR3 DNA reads TGTGCCAGCAGCCTTAGCGGGGCTATAACTGAGCAGTTCTTC. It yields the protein CASSLSGAITEQFF.

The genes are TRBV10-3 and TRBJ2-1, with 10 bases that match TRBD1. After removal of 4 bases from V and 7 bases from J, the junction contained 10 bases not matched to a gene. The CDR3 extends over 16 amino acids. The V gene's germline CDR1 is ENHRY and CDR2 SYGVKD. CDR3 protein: CAISARQGAKFNEQFF. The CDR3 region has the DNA TGTGCCATCAGTGCCCGACAGGGGGCTAAATTTAATGAGCAGTTCTTC.

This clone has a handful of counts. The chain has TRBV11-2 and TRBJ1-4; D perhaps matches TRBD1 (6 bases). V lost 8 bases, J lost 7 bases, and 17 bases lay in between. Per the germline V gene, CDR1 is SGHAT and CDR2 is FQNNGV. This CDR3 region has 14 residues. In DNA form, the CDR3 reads TGTGCCAGCGAAGCCGGGGGGCGCGGTGAAAAACTGTTTTTT. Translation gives CASEAGGRGEKLFF. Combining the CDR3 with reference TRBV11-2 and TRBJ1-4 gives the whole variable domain EAGVAQSPRYKIIEKRQSVAFWCNPISGHATLYWYQQILGQGPKLLIQFQNNGVVDDSQLPKDRFSAERLKGVDSTLKIQPAKLEDSAVYLCASEAGGRGEKLFFGSGTQLSVL.

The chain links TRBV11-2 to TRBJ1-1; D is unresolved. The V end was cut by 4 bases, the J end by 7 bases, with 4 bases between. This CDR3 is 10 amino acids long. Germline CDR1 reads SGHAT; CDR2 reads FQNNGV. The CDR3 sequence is CASSSSEAFF. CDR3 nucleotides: TGTGCCAGCAGCTCGAGTGAAGCTTTCTTT.

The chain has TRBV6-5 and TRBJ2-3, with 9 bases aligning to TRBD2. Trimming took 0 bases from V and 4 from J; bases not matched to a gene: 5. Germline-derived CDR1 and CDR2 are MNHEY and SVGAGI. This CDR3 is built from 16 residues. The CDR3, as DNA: TGTGCCAGCAGTTACTCGAGCGGGGGGAACGCAGATACGCAGTATTTT. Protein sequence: CASSYSSGGNADTQYF.

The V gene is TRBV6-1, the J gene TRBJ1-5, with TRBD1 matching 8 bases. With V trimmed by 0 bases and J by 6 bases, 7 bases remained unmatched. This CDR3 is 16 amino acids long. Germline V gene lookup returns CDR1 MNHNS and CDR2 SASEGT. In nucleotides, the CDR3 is TGTGCCAGCAGTGAAGCTCTCGCAGGGGGCAGTCAGCCCCAGCATTTT. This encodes CASSEALAGGSQPQHF.

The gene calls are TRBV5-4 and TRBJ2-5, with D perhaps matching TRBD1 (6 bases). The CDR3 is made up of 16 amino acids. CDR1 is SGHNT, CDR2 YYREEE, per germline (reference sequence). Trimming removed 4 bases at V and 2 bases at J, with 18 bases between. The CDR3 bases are TGTGCCAGCAGCGTTGGGTTGCAGGGGCAGCAAGAGACCCAGTACTTC. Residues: CASSVGLQGQQETQYF. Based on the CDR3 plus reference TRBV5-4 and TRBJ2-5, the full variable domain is ETGVTQSPTHLIKTRGQQVTLRCSSQSGHNTVSWYQQALGQGPQFIFQYYREEENGRGNFPPRFSGLQFPNYSSELNVNALELDDSALYLCASSVGLQGQQETQYFGPGTRLLVL.

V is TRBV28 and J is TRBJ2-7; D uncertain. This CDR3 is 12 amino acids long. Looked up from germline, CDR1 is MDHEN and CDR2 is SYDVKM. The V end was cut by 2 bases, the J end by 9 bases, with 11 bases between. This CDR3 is CASSLNSLVQYF. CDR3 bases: TGTGCCAGCAGTTTAAACTCATTGGTGCAGTACTTC.

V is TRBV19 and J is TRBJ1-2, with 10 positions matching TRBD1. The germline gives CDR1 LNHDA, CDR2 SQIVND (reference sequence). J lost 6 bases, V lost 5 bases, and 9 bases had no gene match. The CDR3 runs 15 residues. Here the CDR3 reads CASSRPGTGVHGYTF. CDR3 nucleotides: TGTGCCAGTAGTCGACCCGGGACAGGGGTCCATGGCTACACCTTC.

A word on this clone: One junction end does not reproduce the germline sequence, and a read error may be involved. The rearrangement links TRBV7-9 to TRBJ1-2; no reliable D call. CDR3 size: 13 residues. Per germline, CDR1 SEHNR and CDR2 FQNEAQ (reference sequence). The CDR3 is CAGSLLGSWGYTF. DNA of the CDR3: TGTGCCGGCAGCTTACTGGGCTCTTGGGGCTACACCTTC.

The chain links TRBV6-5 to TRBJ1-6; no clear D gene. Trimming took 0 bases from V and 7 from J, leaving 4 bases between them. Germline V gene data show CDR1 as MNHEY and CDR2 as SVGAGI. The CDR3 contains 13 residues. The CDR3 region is CASSYSPNSPLHF. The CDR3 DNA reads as TGTGCCAGCAGTTACTCGCCGAATTCACCCCTCCACTTT.

The CDR3 DNA sequence: TGTGCCAGCAGCCCTAGGACGGGGAAGGGGAACACTGAAGCTTTCTTT. Translating gives CASSPRTGKGNTEAFF. V gene TRBV7-9 combines with J gene TRBJ1-1; D is unclear. Trimming took off 5 bases at V and 1 base at J, with 17 bases between the two ends. The length of the CDR3 is 16 residues. CDR1 is SEHNR and CDR2 is FQNEAQ in the germline V gene (reference sequence).

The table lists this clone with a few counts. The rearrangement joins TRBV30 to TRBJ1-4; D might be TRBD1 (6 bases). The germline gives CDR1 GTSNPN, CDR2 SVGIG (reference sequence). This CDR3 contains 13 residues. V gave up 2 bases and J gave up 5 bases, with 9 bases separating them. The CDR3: CAWSFRGNEKLFF. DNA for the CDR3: TGTGCCTGGAGTTTCAGGGGAAATGAAAAACTGTTTTTT.

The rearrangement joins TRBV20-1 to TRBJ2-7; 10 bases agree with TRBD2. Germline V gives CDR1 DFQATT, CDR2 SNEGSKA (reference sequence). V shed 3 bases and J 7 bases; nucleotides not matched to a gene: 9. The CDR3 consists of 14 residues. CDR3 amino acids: CSASRLAGAWEQYF. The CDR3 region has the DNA TGCAGTGCTAGTCGGCTAGCGGGAGCTTGGGAGCAGTACTTC.

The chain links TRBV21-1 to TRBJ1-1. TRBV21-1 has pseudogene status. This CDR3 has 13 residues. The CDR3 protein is CASSKGGNTEAFF. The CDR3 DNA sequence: TGTGCCAGCAGCAAAGGGGGGAACACTGAAGCTTTCTTT.

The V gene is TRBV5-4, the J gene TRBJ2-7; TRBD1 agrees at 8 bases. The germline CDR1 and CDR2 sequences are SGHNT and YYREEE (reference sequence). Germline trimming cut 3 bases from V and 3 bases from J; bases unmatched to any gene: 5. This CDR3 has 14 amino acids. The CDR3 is CASSSGQGLYEQYF. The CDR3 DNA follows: TGTGCCAGCAGCTCTGGACAGGGTCTCTACGAGCAGTACTTC.

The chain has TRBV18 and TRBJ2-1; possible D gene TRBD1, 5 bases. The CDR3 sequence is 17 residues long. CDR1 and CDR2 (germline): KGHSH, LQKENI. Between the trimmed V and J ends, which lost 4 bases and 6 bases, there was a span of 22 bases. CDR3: CASSRKGGPGPANEQFF. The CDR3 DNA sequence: TGTGCCAGCTCACGCAAAGGCGGTCCAGGGCCCGCCAATGAGCAGTTCTTC.

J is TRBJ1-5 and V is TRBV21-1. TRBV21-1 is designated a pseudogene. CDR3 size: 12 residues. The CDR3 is CASSNSDQPQHF. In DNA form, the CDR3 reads TGTGCCAGCAGCAATTCGGATCAGCCCCAGCATTTT.